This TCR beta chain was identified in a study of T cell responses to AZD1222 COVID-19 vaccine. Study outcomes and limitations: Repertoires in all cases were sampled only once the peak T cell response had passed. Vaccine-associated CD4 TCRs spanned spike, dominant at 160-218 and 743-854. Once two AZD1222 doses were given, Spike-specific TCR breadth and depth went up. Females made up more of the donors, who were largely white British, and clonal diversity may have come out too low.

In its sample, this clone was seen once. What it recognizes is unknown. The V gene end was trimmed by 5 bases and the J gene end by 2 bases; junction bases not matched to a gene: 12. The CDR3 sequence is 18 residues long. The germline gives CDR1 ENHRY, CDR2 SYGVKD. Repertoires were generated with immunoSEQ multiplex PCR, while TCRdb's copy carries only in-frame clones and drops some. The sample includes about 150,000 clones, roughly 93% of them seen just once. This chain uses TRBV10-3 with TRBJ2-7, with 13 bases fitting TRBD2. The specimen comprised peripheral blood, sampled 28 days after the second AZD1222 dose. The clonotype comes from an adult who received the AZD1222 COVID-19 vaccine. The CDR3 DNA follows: TGTGCCATCAGTAGAACCCGGGCGGGACTAGCGGGGACCTACGAGCAGTACTTC. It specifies CAISRTRAGLAGTYEQYF.